Presented here are 21 T cell receptor beta chains from one specimen sequenced in a study of CD4 and CD8 cells across lung adenocarcinoma regions. A single record per CDR3 protein comes from TCRdb applying MiXCR to the PCR reads. This sample has approximately 19,000 distinct CDR3 sequences, with 40% to 60% found just once. The sequenced sample was CD8+ T cells from the margin of a lung tumor. The receptor source for this set is a male donor with lung adenocarcinoma. The CD4 and CD8 labels of this study may be unreliable.

This chain joins TRBV30 and TRBJ2-3; D possibly matches TRBD1 or TRBD2 (5 bases each). The DNA end favors TRBJ2-5, so the J call may be wrong. This CDR3 region has 15 residues. Germline values: CDR1 GTSNPN, CDR2 SVGIG (reference sequence). DNA of the CDR3: TGTGCCTGGAGCCCAACGGGGACGCCCCGCGTGACCCAGTACTTC. Its protein product is CAWSPTGTPRVTQYF.

The genes are TRBV6-1 and TRBJ2-1; no clear D gene. The end of the DNA is better explained by TRBJ2-7, so the J call may be wrong. The CDR3 sequence is 14 residues long. The germline CDR1 and CDR2 sequences are MNHNS and SASEGT. CDR3 bases: TGTGCCAGCAGTACCGCACAAGTAACGTGCGAGCAGTACTTC. Its protein product is CASSTAQVTCEQYF.

This clonotype ranks as medium-sized. V and J are TRBV10-2 and TRBJ2-1, with 8 bases fitting TRBD2. CDR1 and CDR2 from the germline V gene are WSHSY and SAAADI. This CDR3 is built from 17 residues. V was clipped by 4 bases and J by 6 bases; unmatched bases: 14. The CDR3 is CASSAGGGGLGGNEQFF. The CDR3 region has the DNA TGCGCCAGCAGTGCCGGGGGAGGGGGACTAGGGGGCAATGAGCAGTTCTTC.

This clonotype was seen a single time. Here the CDR3 reads CASSLRSGAYNEQFF. In nucleotides, the CDR3 is TGCGCCAGCAGCTTGCGATCGGGAGCCTACAATGAGCAGTTCTTC. This chain connects TRBV5-1 to TRBJ2-1, with TRBD2 as a possible D gene (6 bases). Germline CDR1 SGHRS, CDR2 YFSETQ. The CDR3 totals 15 residues. Trimming left V 1 base short and J 2 bases short, with 10 bases between.

The sample holds a few counts of this clonotype. J is TRBJ2-5 and V is TRBV6-1; no clear D gene. The V end lost 6 bases, the J end lost 4 bases, and 9 bases lay between the germline ends. Germline CDR1 reads MNHNS; CDR2 reads SASEGT. The CDR3 is 12 amino acids. CDR3 sequence reads: CASRPVGETQYF. The CDR3 DNA reads as TGTGCCAGCAGGCCCGTCGGAGAGACCCAGTACTTC.

This chain uses TRBV9 with TRBJ2-1; D is possibly TRBD2 (6 bases). The CDR3 totals 18 residues. V was cut by 0 bases and J by 4 bases, with 20 bases left in between. Per the germline V gene, CDR1 is SGDLS and CDR2 is YYNGEE. The CDR3 loop is CASSVATWRDPKYNEQFF. The CDR3 DNA reads TGTGCCAGCAGCGTAGCTACTTGGAGGGACCCAAAGTACAATGAGCAGTTCTTC.

This clonotype has a count of ten or more. This sequence joins TRBV6-1 and TRBJ1-1; TRBD1 matches at 7 bases. Germline V lookup: CDR1 MNHNS, CDR2 SASEGT. The CDR3 is made up of 12 amino acids. Germline trimming cut 6 bases from V and 11 bases from J; bases unmatched to any gene: 9. CDR3 region: CASSNRGWGAFF. The CDR3 bases are TGTGCCAGCAGCAACAGGGGCTGGGGGGCTTTCTTT.

V gene TRBV7-2 combines with J gene TRBJ2-1, with a tentative D call TRBD2 (6 bases). CDR1 and CDR2 (germline): SGHTA, FQGNSA. The CDR3 is 15 amino acids. V gave up 5 bases and J gave up 7 bases, with 18 bases separating them. In nucleotides, the CDR3 is TGTGCCAGCAGCCCCAATGCCGGGACTCAAAATGAGCAGTTCTTC. Its translation is CASSPNAGTQNEQFF.

This chain connects TRBV6-1 to TRBJ2-4; possibly TRBD1 for D (7 bases). The J call may be wrong; the DNA end is better matched by TRBJ2-7. Per the germline V gene, CDR1 is MNHNS and CDR2 is SASEGT. The CDR3 contains 16 residues. CDR3 DNA: TGTGCCAGCAGGCTAAAGGGGGCGGGGTTAGGCTACGAGCAGTACTTC. The encoded protein is CASRLKGAGLGYEQYF.

This clonotype was seen a handful of times. This rearrangement joins TRBV12-5 to TRBJ2-2, with 9 nucleotides matching TRBD2. The CDR3 loop spans 14 amino acids. Germline CDR1 reads LGHNT; CDR2 reads FRNRAP. J was trimmed by 3 bases and V by 6 bases; bases with no gene match: 2. The CDR3 DNA is TGTGCTAGTGGACTAGCGGGTCACACCGGGGAGCTGTTTTTT. Translating it yields CASGLAGHTGELFF.

In its sample, this clonotype was seen a few times. The V call is TRBV25-1, the J call TRBJ2-1, with 12 bases lining up with TRBD2. Germline V gene lookup returns CDR1 MGHDK and CDR2 SYGVNS. The CDR3 runs to 15 residues. V dropped 5 bases and J dropped 9; count of bases not matched to a gene: 8. CDR3: CASSSSGGALGEQFF. CDR3 in DNA: TGTGCCAGCAGTTCTAGCGGGGGGGCATTGGGTGAGCAGTTCTTC.

This clonotype was seen repeatedly, ten times or more. The gene calls are TRBV7-2 and TRBJ1-1, with D hard to call. Germline V gene sequence: CDR1 SGHTA, CDR2 FQGNSA. CDR3 length: 13 residues. V lost 4 bases, J lost 0 bases, and 6 bases lay in between. The DNA of the CDR3 is TGTGCCAGCAGCTACCGGTTGAACACTGAAGCTTTCTTT. Translated: CASSYRLNTEAFF.

The chain couples TRBV6-1 to TRBJ2-5, with TRBD2 matching 10 bases. V dropped 6 bases and J dropped 11; count of bases not matched to a gene: 12. Germline V CDR1 and CDR2: MNHNS, SASEGT. The CDR3 contains 14 residues. The CDR3 DNA reads as TGTGCCAGCAGCCCACCGGGACTAGCGAATGAGCAGTACTTC. Its translation is CASSPPGLANEQYF.

The V gene is TRBV15, the J gene TRBJ2-3; D is unresolved. The length of the CDR3 is 13 residues. Deletions cut 8 bases from V and 3 bases from J, with 12 bases between. Germline CDR1 and CDR2: LNHNV and YYDKDF (reference sequence). The CDR3 reads CATEEHLTDTQYF. The CDR3 coding sequence is TGTGCCACCGAGGAGCATTTGACAGATACGCAGTATTTT.

This clonotype was observed a single time. This chain joins TRBV6-5 and TRBJ2-3; possible D gene TRBD2, 5 bases. The V gene's germline CDR1 is MNHEY and CDR2 SVGAGI. The ends were cut back, 0 bases at V and 0 bases at J, with 7 bases in the middle. The CDR3 runs to 15 residues. For the CDR3, the DNA is TGTGCCAGCAGTTACTCGCGGGTCAGCACAGATACGCAGTATTTT. This encodes CASSYSRVSTDTQYF.

This clonotype is medium-sized by share. This CDR3 reads CAISDRRLAGDRYEQFF. The CDR3 bases are TGTGCCATCAGTGACCGCCGACTAGCGGGAGACCGGTATGAGCAGTTCTTC. The chain joins TRBV10-3 to TRBJ2-1; 12 positions agree with TRBD2. With 3 bases clipped from V and 8 bases from J, the junction kept 11 bases outside the gene matches. The CDR3 totals 17 residues. Per the germline V gene, CDR1 is ENHRY and CDR2 is SYGVKD.

The rearrangement joins TRBV6-5 to TRBJ2-1; possibly TRBD2 for D (6 bases). The J call may be in error: the DNA end matches TRBJ2-7 better. The length of the CDR3 is 15 residues. Germline V gives CDR1 MNHEY, CDR2 SVGAGI. This CDR3 is CASSYSGLSSYEQYF. In DNA, the CDR3 is TGTGCCAGCAGTTACTCGGGACTGAGCTCCTACGAGCAGTACTTC.

The gene calls are TRBV7-2 and TRBJ2-7; D remains ambiguous. Deletions cut 5 bases from V and 4 bases from J, with 6 bases between. Per the germline V gene, CDR1 is SGHTA and CDR2 is FQGNSA. There are 11 residues in the CDR3. The CDR3 region has the DNA TGTGCCAGCAGCCCTTCGTACGAGCAGTACTTC. This sequence encodes CASSPSYEQYF.

In the case of this clonotype: This may arise from a read error, as a much more abundant clone is one base away. This sequence joins TRBV6-1 and TRBJ2-5; maybe TRBD2 (9 bases). CDR1 and CDR2 (germline): MNHNS, SASEGT. Trimming cost V 11 bases and J 5 bases, with 36 bases left between them. CDR3 size: 19 residues. CDR3 bases: TGTGCCGGCGGGGGGGGGGGGCAGGGGGCACGTCTGTGGGGCGAGACCCAGTACTTC. Translation gives CAGGGGGQGARLWGETQYF.

V is TRBV15 and J is TRBJ2-1; possible D gene TRBD2, 5 bases. This CDR3 spans 13 amino acids. Trimming left V 6 bases short and J 5 bases short, with 11 bases between. The germline CDR1 and CDR2 sequences are LNHNV and YYDKDF (reference sequence). CDR3 in DNA: TGTGCCACCAGTACAGAGGGAGACAATGAGCAGTTCTTC. Protein product: CATSTEGDNEQFF.

This chain uses TRBV6-1 with TRBJ2-2; 8 nucleotides align to TRBD1. This CDR3 spans 14 amino acids. CDR1 is MNHNS, CDR2 SASEGT, per germline. Trimming removed 1 base from V and 5 bases from J; junction bases left unmatched: 0. The CDR3 region is CASSEGTGTGELFF. The CDR3 DNA follows: TGTGCCAGCAGTGAAGGGACAGGGACCGGGGAGCTGTTTTTT.